The present T cell receptor (beta chain) was sequenced within a study of blood T cell repertoires in COVID-19. Turning to the study itself: Samples taken during acute and convalescent COVID-19 were collected in the United States, Italy and Spain. T cells, B-cell-depleted T cells, or PBMCs provided the cDNA or gDNA that served as material.

Original handling: The authors estimated nucleated cell counts from reference gene primer amplification. Using immunoSEQ multiplex PCR, the repertoire was profiled, and TCRdb retains in-frame clones only, with some absent. V and J calls and clone size come straight from that table; D and trimming were deduced from the DNA. The sample has roughly 63,000 clones; 79% are singletons. This sequence originates from a human donor in a cohort sampled during active COVID-19. Sequencing input: peripheral blood.

Here the CDR3 DNA reads TGCGCCAGTTACGGGAGCTACAATGAGCAGTTCTTC. Translation gives CASYGSYNEQFF. The chain is built from TRBV5-1 and TRBJ2-1; maybe TRBD2 (6 bases). The CDR3 is 12 amino acids. Germline values: CDR1 SGHRS, CDR2 YFSETQ. V was shortened by 8 bases and J by 3 bases, with 9 bases between the two germline ends.